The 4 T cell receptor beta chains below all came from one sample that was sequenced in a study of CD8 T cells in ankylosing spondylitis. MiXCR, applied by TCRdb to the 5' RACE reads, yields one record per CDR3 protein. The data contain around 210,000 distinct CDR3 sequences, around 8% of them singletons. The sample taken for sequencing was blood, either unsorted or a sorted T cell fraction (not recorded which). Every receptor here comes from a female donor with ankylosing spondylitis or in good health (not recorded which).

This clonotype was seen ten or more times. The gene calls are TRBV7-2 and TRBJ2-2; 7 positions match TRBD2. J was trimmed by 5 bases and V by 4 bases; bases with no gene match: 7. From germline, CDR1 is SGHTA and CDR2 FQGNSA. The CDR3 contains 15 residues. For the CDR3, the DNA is TGTGCCAGCAGCTCGAGCGGGAAGATGACCGGGGAGCTGTTTTTT. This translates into CASSSSGKMTGELFF.

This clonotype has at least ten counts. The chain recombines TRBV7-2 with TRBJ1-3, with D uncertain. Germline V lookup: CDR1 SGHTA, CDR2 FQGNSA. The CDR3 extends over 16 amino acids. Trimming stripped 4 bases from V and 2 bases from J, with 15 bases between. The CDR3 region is CASSSSGPGTGNTIYF. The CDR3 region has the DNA TGTGCCAGCAGCTCCTCCGGACCCGGCACTGGAAACACCATATATTTT.

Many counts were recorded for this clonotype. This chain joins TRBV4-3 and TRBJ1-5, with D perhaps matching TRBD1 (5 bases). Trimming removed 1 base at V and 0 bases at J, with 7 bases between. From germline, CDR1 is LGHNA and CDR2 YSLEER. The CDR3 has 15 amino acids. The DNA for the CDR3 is TGCGCCAGCAGCCAAGGGACACTTAGCAATCAGCCCCAGCATTTT. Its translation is CASSQGTLSNQPQHF.

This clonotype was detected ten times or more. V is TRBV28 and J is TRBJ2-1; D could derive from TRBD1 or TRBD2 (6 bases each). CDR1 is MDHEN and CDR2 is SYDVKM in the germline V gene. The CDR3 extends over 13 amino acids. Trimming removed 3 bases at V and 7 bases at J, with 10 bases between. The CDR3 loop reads CASSFGGLNEQFF. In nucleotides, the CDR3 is TGTGCCAGCAGTTTTGGGGGGCTTAATGAGCAGTTCTTC. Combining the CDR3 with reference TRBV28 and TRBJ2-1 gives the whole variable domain DVKVTQSSRYLVKRTGEKVFLECVQDMDHENMFWYRQDPGLGLRLIYFSYDVKMKEKGDIPEGYSVSREKKERFSLILESASTNQTSMYLCASSFGGLNEQFFGPGTRLTVL.